The clone carrying this T cell receptor (beta chain) was counted many times. V dropped 7 bases and J dropped 8; count of bases not matched to a gene: 12. Germline lookup yields CDR1 LNHDA and CDR2 SQIVND (reference sequence). CDR3 length: 14 amino acids. The sample originates from a study of CD8+ T cells in alopecia areata. Isolated RNA was reverse transcribed into cDNA used as the sequencing template. Only in-frame clones appear in the TCRdb table, and some are missing; sequencing was by immunoSEQ multiplex PCR. The profile shows approximately 180,000 clones, around 60% of them singletons. The sequence was obtained from a human donor with alopecia areata. This rearrangement joins TRBV19 to TRBJ1-2, with 8 bases identical to TRBD1. Sample: CD4+ T cells sorted from blood, taken at week 0. CDR3 amino acids: CASIPDRVMRGYTF. CDR3 in DNA: TGTGCCAGTATTCCGGACAGGGTGATGCGGGGCTACACCTTC.